This TCR beta chain emerged from a study of a mutant IDH1 vaccine in newly diagnosed glioma. The wider study: Commencement of vaccination occurred 4-6 weeks following radiotherapy alone, or concurrently with temozolomide cycles.

Germline CDR1 is MNHEY and CDR2 is SVGAGI. This CDR3 has 14 residues. After removal of 0 bases from V and 5 bases from J, the junction contained 2 bases not matched to a gene. The time point was: week 5, during vaccination. With topical imiquimod, each dose of the vaccine consisted of 300 ug of mutant IDH1 20-mer peptide. The data were produced by immunoSEQ multiplex PCR, yet TCRdb's version contains in-frame clones alone and is incomplete. The sample yields 49,000 or so clones, approximately 78% seen once. In regard to this clone: What it binds is not known.

The sequence was collected from a woman in her forties with glioma. The specimen was PBMCs, collected from a glioma patient whose treatment included an IDH1 peptide vaccine. The chain is built from TRBV6-5 and TRBJ2-5; 8 nucleotides line up with TRBD2. The CDR3, as DNA: TGTGCCAGCAGTTACTCGCGGACTAGCGAGACCCAGTACTTC. Its translation is CASSYSRTSETQYF.